This T cell receptor (beta chain) was recovered during a study of long-term antiretroviral therapy in people with HIV. On the study more broadly: Sampling started about a decade before the 2015 immediate-ART recommendation.

Participants with HIV, all of them, were treated in the United States. Concerning this clone: Antigen specificity is unknown.

immunoSEQ v3.0 was run at survey level. The method was immunoSEQ multiplex PCR; TCRdb's version includes in-frame clones alone and lacks a portion of them. The table shows some 35,000 clones, with around 79% occurring only once. Whole-study results and caveats: ART-treated samples gained diversity yet remained below transplant donor controls. Collection of the blood, which took place between about 2004 and 2018, possibly occurred under older ART regimens.

The germline CDR1 and CDR2 sequences are ENHRY and SYGVKD. The length of the CDR3 is 11 residues. Trimming shortened V by 11 bases and J by 2 bases, and 10 bases separated the two germline ends. V usage is TRBV10-3 and J usage is TRBJ2-7; D is undetermined. The material was unsorted PBMCs, obtained 0.6 years after starting antiretroviral therapy. The sequence was collected from a young man with HIV. This chain's CDR3 is CASSGTYEQYF. Here the CDR3 DNA reads TGTGCCTCGTCCGGAACCTACGAGCAGTACTTC.